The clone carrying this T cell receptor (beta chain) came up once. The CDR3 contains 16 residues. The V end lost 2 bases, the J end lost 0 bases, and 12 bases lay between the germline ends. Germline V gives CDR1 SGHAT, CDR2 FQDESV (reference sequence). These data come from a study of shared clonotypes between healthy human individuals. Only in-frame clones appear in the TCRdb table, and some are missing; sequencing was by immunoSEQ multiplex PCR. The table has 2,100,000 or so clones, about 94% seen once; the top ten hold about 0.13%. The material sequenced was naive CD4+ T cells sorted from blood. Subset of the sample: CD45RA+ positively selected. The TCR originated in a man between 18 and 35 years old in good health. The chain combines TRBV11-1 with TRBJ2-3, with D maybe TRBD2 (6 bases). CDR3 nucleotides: TGTGCCAGCAGCTTATGGGCGGGAAAGAGCACAGATACGCAGTATTTT. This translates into CASSLWAGKSTDTQYF.